The clone carrying this TCR beta chain has at least ten counts. Its antigen remains unidentified. This entry is derived from a study of T-cell memory formation after mild COVID-19. Findings and limits, study-wide: Mainly CM and EM harbored the contracting CD4+ clones; mainly EMRA harbored the CD8+ ones.

This CDR3 spans 14 amino acids. Germline loops: CDR1 SQVTM, CDR2 ANQGSEA. V was trimmed by 4 bases and J by 5 bases, leaving 17 bases between them. One entry per CDR3 protein, called by TCRdb with MiXCR from the 5' RACE reads. The sample has roughly 29,000 distinct CDR3 sequences; more than 10% are singletons. The TCR sequence derives from an adult woman who had mild COVID-19 (a few samples of this study predate the infection). Cell type and time point are not known. This chain links TRBV29-1 with TRBJ1-1; tentative D call: TRBD1 (5 bases). The sample taken for sequencing was PBMCs or a T cell subset sorted from them (not recorded which). The CDR3 reads CSVGDLWGGTEAFF. CDR3 bases: TGCAGCGTTGGGGATTTGTGGGGGGGGACTGAAGCTTTCTTT.